This TCR beta chain came from a study of shared clonotypes between healthy human individuals. Each PCR replicate from the sorted subsets contained 150 to 200 ng DNA, which is about 30,000 T cell genomes. Using immunoSEQ multiplex PCR, the repertoire was profiled, and TCRdb retains in-frame clones only, with some absent. The sample lists about 230,000 clones, approximately 65% occurring once. The CDR3 contains 15 residues. Germline V gives CDR1 SGDLS, CDR2 YYNGEE. Trimming pared 3 bases from V and 4 bases from J, leaving 13 bases between. This clone occurred a few times. The rearrangement links TRBV9 to TRBJ2-2; TRBD2 might be the D (5 bases). The TCR sequence derives from a man aged 25 to 40 in good health. Sequences were obtained from memory CD4+ T cells sorted from blood. This sample's subset: CD45RA-negative fraction. The CDR3 bases are TGTGCCAGCAGCGCCTTAGGGAGTATCACCGGGGAGCTGTTTTTT. This sequence encodes CASSALGSITGELFF.